This T cell receptor beta chain was identified during a study of cytomegalovirus exposure and HLA in healthy donors. General observations from the study: The classifier, whose performance was assessed in both the original and validation cohorts, reportedly diagnosed cytomegalovirus status with high specificity and sensitivity. About 90% or about 30% of the time was how often most TCR beta V segments were productive, according to an earlier analysis. CMV serostatus was the only immune exposure information that was available. The study recorded over 150 TCR beta chains that were cytomegalovirus-associated.

A multiplex PCR was run with 60 Vbeta primers and 13 Jbeta primers. Method: immunoSEQ multiplex PCR; TCRdb's copy keeps in-frame clones and lacks some. The sample includes 130,000 to 150,000 clones, 65% to 80% of them seen just once. A note on this clone: Antigen: not known.

Per the germline V gene, CDR1 is MNHNY and CDR2 is SVGAGI (reference sequence). With V trimmed by 6 bases and J by 4 bases, 5 bases remained unmatched. This CDR3 region has 14 residues. Sample: PBMCs. The receptor comes from a male donor in good health and CMV-seropositive. The rearrangement links TRBV6-6 to TRBJ1-3, with 8 bases fitting TRBD1. CDR3 coding DNA: TGTGCCAGCAGCAGGACAGGGTCAGGAAACACCATATATTTT. Translation gives CASSRTGSGNTIYF.